This T cell receptor beta chain was sequenced in a study of neurological immune-mediated disorders. Sequencing of 15-18 subjects in each run yielded over 190 million TCR-beta sequences. MiXCR, run by TCRdb on the 5' RACE reads, gives a single entry per CDR3 protein. The sample shows around 79,000 distinct CDR3 sequences, 13% to 15% of them seen only once. This clonotype was seen ten or more times. This CDR3 region has 16 residues. The trim removed 6 bases at V and 5 bases at J, leaving 12 bases unmatched. From germline, CDR1 is DFQATT and CDR2 SNEGSKA (reference sequence). Sequencing was done on a sample of PBMCs. V gene TRBV20-1 combines with J gene TRBJ2-1, with 11 bases aligning to TRBD2. The TCR was taken from a woman aged 45-65 years in good health. The CDR3 spells CSATARTSGSHNEQFF. The CDR3 coding sequence is TGCAGTGCAACCGCCCGGACTAGCGGGTCCCACAATGAGCAGTTCTTC.